Listed below are T cell receptor beta chains from one sample, sequenced in a study of tumor-infiltrating lymphocytes in glioblastoma multiforme. TCRdb processed the multiplex PCR reads anew with MiXCR; each CDR3 protein has one entry. This sample has 25,000 to 40,000 distinct CDR3 sequences, with around 60% found just once. Sample: brain tumor tissue. All receptors derive from a male donor with glioblastoma. Both conserved end residues are part of each CDR3. D genes are given only for firm matches. Expanded clones are given a class, and other clones once, few, many or no size at all.

v_gene	d_gene	abundance	j_gene	CDR3aa	CDR3nt
TRBV6-2/TRBV6-3	TRBD2	.	TRBJ2-1	CASSSGDEQFF	TGTGCCAGCAGCAGCGGGGATGAGCAGTTCTTC
TRBV7-9	.	few	TRBJ1-3	CASSLGGVGSTIHF	TGTGCCAGCAGCTTGGGGGGAGTTGGAAGCACCATACATTTT
TRBV6-5	.	.	TRBJ1-1	CASSPPRLGAEAFF	TGTGCCAGCAGCCCTCCGAGACTCGGGGCTGAAGCTTTCTTT
TRBV28	.	many	TRBJ1-1	CASLRGGLVRTEAFF	TGTGCCAGCCTCCGGGGAGGTTTAGTAAGGACTGAAGCTTTCTTT
TRBV6-5	TRBD1	many	TRBJ1-6	CASTTDGQATNSPLHF	TGTGCCAGCACCACGGACGGACAGGCAACAAATTCACCCCTCCACTTT
TRBV11-2	TRBD1	few	TRBJ2-7	CASRAVLGQGSYEQYF	TGTGCCAGCAGGGCCGTCCTTGGACAGGGTTCCTACGAGCAGTACTTC
TRBV5-6	.	few	TRBJ1-2	CASSSRGGFYDYTF	TGTGCCAGCAGCTCTCGCGGTGGATTCTACGACTACACCTTC
TRBV2	.	.	TRBJ1-1	CASSEGGGYTEAFF	TGTGCCAGCAGTGAAGGGGGGGGATACACTGAAGCTTTCTTT
TRBV6-1	.	once	TRBJ2-1	CASVGSEPYNEQFF	TGCGCCAGCGTCGGTAGCGAACCGTACAATGAGCAGTTCTTC
TRBV12-3/TRBV12-4	.	.	TRBJ2-1	CASSPDPDNNEQFF	TGTGCCAGCAGTCCAGACCCAGATAACAATGAGCAGTTCTTC
TRBV30	.	many	TRBJ1-2	CAWNESPANYGYTF	TGTGCCTGGAACGAGTCACCGGCTAACTATGGCTACACCTTC
TRBV14	.	.	TRBJ1-6	CGSSQDGAGTPLHF	TGTGGCAGCAGCCAAGACGGGGCGGGTACACCCCTCCACTTT
TRBV11-2	.	.	TRBJ2-5	CASSLRVRETQYF	TGTGCCAGCAGCTTAAGGGTGAGAGAGACCCAGTACTTC
TRBV13	TRBD1	.	TRBJ2-1	CGSSLAGQGGRNEQFF	TGTGGCAGCAGCTTAGCAGGACAGGGAGGTCGGAATGAGCAGTTCTTC
TRBV6-5	TRBD1	.	TRBJ1-6	CASSETTGGGSPLHF	TGTGCCAGCAGTGAGACGACAGGGGGTGGATCACCCCTCCACTTT
TRBV5-1	TRBD2	few	TRBJ2-3	CASSLPSGVSDTQYF	TGCGCCAGCAGCTTGCCTAGCGGGGTCTCAGATACGCAGTATTTT
TRBV4-1	.	many	TRBJ2-7	CASSQAVASYEQYF	TGCGCCAGCAGCCAAGCAGTAGCCTCCTACGAGCAGTACTTC
TRBV20-1	.	many	TRBJ2-2	CSARKLRGGELFF	TGCAGTGCTAGGAAACTGAGGGGCGGGGAGCTGTTTTTT
TRBV12-3/TRBV12-4	.	few	TRBJ1-3	CASSFSSGNTIYF	TGTGCCAGCAGTTTCTCCTCTGGAAACACCATATATTTT
TRBV6-1	.	.	TRBJ1-1	CASSEGLYVNTEAFF	TGTGCCAGCAGTGAAGGGCTATATGTGAACACTGAAGCCTTCTTT
TRBV12-3/TRBV12-4	.	many	TRBJ2-1	CASSLASSYNEQFF	TGTGCCAGCAGTTTGGCTAGCTCGTACAATGAGCAGTTCTTC
TRBV20-1	.	many	TRBJ1-6	CSATDMGGGRDSPLHF	TGCAGTGCTACCGATATGGGCGGGGGGAGGGATTCACCCCTCCACTTT
TRBV11-2	.	.	TRBJ2-7	CASSPFWGREQYF	TGTGCCAGCAGCCCCTTCTGGGGAAGGGAGCAGTACTTC
TRBV19	.	.	TRBJ2-3	CASSARAIDTQYF	TGTGCCAGTAGTGCCAGGGCCATAGATACGCAGTATTTT
TRBV20-1	TRBD2	many	TRBJ2-1	CSARTSGASSYNEQFF	TGCAGTGCTAGGACAAGCGGGGCCAGCTCCTACAATGAGCAGTTCTTC
TRBV10-3	TRBD2	many	TRBJ2-3	CAISGRDGLAVDTQYF	TGTGCCATCAGTGGGAGGGACGGACTAGCGGTAGATACGCAGTATTTT
TRBV20-1	.	many	TRBJ2-5	CSARDKGPGETQYF	TGCAGTGCTAGAGATAAAGGTCCGGGGGAGACCCAGTACTTC
TRBV6-1	.	many	TRBJ2-1	CASRPGTAGINEQFF	TGTGCCAGCCGCCCCGGGACAGCGGGTATAAATGAGCAGTTCTTC